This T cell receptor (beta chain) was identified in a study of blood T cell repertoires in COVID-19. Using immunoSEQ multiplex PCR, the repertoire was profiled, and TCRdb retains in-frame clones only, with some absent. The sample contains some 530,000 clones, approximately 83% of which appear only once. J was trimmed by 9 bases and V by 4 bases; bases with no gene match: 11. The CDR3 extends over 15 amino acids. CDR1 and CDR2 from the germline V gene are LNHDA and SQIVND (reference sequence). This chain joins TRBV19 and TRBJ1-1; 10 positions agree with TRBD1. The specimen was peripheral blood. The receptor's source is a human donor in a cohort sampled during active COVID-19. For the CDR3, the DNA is TGTGCCAGTAGTACATTTTCTGACAGGGGGCGAAAAGCTTTCTTT. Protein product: CASSTFSDRGRKAFF.